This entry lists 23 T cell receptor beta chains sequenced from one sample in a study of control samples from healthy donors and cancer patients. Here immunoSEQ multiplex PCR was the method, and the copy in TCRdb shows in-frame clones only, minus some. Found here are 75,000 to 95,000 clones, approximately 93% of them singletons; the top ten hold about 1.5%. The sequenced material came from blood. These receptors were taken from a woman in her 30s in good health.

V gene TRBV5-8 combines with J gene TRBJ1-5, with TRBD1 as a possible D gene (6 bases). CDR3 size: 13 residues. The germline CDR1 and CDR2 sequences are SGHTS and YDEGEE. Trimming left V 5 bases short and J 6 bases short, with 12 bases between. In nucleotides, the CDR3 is TGTGCCAGCAGGTTAAACAGGGCTCAGCCCCAGCATTTT. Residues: CASRLNRAQPQHF.

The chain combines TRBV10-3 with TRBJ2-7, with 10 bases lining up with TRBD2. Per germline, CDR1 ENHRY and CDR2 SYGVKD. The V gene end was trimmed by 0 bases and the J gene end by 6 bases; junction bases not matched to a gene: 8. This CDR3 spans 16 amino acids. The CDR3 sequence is CAISESSSGSDGEQYF. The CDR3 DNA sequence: TGTGCCATCAGTGAGTCGTCTAGCGGGAGTGATGGCGAGCAGTACTTC.

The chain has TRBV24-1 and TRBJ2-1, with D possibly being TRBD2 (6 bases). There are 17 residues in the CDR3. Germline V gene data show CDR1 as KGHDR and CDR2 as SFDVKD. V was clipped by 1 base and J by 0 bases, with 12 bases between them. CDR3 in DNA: TGTGCCACCAGTGATTTTGGAGGGCCAAGCTCCTACAATGAGCAGTTCTTC. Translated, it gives CATSDFGGPSSYNEQFF.

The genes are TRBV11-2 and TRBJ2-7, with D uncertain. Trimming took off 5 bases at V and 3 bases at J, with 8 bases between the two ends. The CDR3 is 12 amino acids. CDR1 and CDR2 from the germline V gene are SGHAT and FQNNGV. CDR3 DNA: TGTGCCAGCAGCCCAGGAATCTACGAGCAGTACTTC. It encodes CASSPGIYEQYF.

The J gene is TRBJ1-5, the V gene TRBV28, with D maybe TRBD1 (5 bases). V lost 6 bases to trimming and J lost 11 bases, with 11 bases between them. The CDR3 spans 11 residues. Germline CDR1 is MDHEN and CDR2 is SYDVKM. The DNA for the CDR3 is TGTGCCAGCAGCTCCCAACAGGCCCAGCATTTT. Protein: CASSSQQAQHF.

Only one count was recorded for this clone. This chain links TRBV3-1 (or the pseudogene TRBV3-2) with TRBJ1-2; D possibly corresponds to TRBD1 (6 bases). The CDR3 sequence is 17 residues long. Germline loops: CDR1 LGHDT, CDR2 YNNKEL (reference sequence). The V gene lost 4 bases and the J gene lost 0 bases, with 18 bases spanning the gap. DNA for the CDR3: TGTGCCAGCAGCCCCAGGACAGACTGGGCGGCTAACTATGGCTACACCTTC. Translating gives CASSPRTDWAANYGYTF.

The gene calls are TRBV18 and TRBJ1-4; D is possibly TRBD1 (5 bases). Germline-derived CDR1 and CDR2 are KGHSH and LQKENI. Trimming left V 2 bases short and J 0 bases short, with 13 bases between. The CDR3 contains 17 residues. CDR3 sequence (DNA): TGTGCCAGCTCACCAGAGGACATTGGGACAACTAATGAAAAACTGTTTTTT. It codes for CASSPEDIGTTNEKLFF.

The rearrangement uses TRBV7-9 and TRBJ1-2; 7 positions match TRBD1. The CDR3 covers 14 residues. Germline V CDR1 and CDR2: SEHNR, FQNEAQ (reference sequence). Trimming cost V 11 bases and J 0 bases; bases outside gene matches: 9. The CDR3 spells CAAGQKYPNYGYTF. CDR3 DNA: TGTGCCGCGGGACAGAAGTACCCTAACTATGGCTACACCTTC.

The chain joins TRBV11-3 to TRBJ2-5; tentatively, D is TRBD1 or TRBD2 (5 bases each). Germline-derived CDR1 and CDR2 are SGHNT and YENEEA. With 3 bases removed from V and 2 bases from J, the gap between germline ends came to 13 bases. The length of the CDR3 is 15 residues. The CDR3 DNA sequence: TGTGCCAGCAGCTTCGAGGGGCGGGTGCAAGAGACCCAGTACTTC. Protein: CASSFEGRVQETQYF. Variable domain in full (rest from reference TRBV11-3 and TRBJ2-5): EAGVVQSPRYKIIEKKQPVAFWCNPISGHNTLYWYLQNLGQGPELLIRYENEEAVDDSQLPKDRFSAERLKGVDSTLKIQPAELGDSAVYLCASSFEGRVQETQYFGPGTRLLVL.

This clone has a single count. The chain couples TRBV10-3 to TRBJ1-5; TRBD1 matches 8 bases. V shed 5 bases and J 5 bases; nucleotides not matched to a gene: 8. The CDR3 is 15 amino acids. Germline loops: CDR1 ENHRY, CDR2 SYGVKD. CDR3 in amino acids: CAISRTGRADQPQHF. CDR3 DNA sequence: TGTGCCATCAGTCGGACAGGGAGAGCGGATCAGCCCCAGCATTTT.

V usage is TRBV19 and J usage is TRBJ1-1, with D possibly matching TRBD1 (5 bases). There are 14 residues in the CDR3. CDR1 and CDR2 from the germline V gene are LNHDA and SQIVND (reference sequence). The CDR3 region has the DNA TGTGTTTCCTCGAGGGAACCGACCGGGAGGGGAGCTTTCTTT. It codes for CVSSREPTGRGAFF.

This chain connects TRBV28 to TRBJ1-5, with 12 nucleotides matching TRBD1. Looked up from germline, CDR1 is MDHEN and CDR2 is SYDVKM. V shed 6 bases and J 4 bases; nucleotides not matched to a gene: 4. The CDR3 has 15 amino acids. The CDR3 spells CASRTGQGANQPQHF. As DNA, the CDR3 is TGTGCCAGCAGGACGGGACAGGGGGCAAATCAGCCCCAGCATTTT. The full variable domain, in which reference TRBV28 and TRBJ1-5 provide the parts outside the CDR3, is DVKVTQSSRYLVKRTGEKVFLECVQDMDHENMFWYRQDPGLGLRLIYFSYDVKMKEKGDIPEGYSVSREKKERFSLILESASTNQTSMYLCASRTGQGANQPQHFGDGTRLSIL.

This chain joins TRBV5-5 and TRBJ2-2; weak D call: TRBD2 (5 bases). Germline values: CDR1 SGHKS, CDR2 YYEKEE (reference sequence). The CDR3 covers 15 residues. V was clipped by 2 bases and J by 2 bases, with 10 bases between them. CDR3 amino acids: CASSFGTSNTGELFF. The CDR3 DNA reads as TGTGCCAGCAGCTTTGGAACTAGTAACACCGGGGAGCTGTTTTTT.

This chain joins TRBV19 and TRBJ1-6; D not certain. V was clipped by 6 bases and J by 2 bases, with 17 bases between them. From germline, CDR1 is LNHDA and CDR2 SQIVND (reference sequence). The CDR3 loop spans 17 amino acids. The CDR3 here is CASSEYSGGTYNSPLHF. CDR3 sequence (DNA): TGTGCCAGTAGCGAGTATTCAGGAGGTACCTATAATTCACCCCTCCACTTT.

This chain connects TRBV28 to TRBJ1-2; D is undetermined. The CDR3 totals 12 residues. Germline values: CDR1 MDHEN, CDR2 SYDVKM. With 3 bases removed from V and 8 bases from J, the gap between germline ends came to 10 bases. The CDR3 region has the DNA TGTGCCAGCAGTTTTTGGGAAGGAGGCTACACCTTC. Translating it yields CASSFWEGGYTF.

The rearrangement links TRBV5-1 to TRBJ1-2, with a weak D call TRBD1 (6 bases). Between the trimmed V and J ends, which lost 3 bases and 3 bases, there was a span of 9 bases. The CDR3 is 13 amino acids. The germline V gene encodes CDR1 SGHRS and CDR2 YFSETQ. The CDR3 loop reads CASSSQGDYGYTF. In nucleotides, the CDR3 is TGCGCCAGCAGCTCACAGGGTGACTATGGCTACACCTTC.

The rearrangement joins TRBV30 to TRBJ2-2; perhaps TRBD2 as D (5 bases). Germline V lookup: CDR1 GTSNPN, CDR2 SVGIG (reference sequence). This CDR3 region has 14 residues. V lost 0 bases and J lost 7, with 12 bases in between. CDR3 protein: CAWSVLGNGGELFF. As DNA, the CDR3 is TGTGCCTGGAGTGTACTAGGGAACGGCGGGGAGCTGTTTTTT.

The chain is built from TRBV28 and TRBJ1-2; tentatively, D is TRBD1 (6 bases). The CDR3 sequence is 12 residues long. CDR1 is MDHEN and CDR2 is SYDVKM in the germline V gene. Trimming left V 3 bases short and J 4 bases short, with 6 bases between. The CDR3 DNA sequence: TGTGCCAGCAGTTTCAGGGGCTATGGCTACACCTTC. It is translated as CASSFRGYGYTF.

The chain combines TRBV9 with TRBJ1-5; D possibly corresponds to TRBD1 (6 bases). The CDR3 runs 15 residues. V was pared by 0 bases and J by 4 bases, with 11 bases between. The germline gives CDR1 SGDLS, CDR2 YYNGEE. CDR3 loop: CASSVAGHPNQPQHF. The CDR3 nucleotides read TGTGCCAGCAGCGTAGCGGGACACCCTAATCAGCCCCAGCATTTT.

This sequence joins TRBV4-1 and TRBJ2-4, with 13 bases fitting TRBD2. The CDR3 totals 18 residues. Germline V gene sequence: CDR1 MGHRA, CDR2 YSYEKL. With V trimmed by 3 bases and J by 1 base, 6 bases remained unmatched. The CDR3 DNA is TGCGCCAGCAGCCAGACTAGCGGGAGGTCGGGGGCCAAAAACATTCAGTACTTC. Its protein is CASSQTSGRSGAKNIQYF.

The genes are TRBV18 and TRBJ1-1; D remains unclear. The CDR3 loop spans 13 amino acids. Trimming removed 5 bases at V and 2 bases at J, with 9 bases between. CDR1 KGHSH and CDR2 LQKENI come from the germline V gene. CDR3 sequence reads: CASSIDINTEAFF. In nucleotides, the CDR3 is TGTGCCAGCTCAATCGACATAAACACTGAAGCTTTCTTT.

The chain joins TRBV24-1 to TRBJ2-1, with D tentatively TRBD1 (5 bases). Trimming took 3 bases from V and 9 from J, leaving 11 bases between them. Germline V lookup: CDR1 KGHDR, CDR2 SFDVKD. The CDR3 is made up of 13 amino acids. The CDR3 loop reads CATSDPDTSEQFF. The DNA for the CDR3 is TGTGCCACCAGTGATCCGGACACCAGTGAGCAGTTCTTC.

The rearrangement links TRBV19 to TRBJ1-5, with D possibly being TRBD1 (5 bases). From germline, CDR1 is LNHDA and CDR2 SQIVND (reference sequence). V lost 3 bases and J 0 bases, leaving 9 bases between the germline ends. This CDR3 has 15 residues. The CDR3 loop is CASSIWGSSNQPQHF. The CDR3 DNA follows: TGTGCCAGTAGTATTTGGGGGAGTAGCAATCAGCCCCAGCATTTT.